This entry concerns a single TCR beta chain. Its antigen is not known. This sample stems from a study of cytomegalovirus exposure and HLA in healthy donors. Study-wide points: In a later analysis, V- and J-gene trimming of beta chains associated with a DCLRE1C missense variant, replicated independently. Being indistinguishable, some V segments were excluded, TRBV6-2 and TRBV6-3 among them.

Use of 60 Vbeta and 13 Jbeta primers characterized the PCR. Produced via immunoSEQ multiplex PCR; TCRdb's table is partial and in-frame only. The table includes fewer than 90,000 clones, roughly 80% detected once. This CDR3 contains 15 residues. V lost 4 bases to trimming and J lost 0 bases; unmatched junction nucleotides: 4. Germline CDR1 and CDR2: SGHNT and YYREEE (reference sequence). The chain combines TRBV5-4 with TRBJ1-5; 7 bases are a match to TRBD1. This TCR came from a young man in good health and CMV-seropositive. Sequencing was carried out using PBMCs. The CDR3 is CASSRGTDSNQPQHF. CDR3 coding DNA: TGTGCCAGCAGCCGAGGGACAGATAGCAATCAGCCCCAGCATTTT.